The 22 T cell receptor beta chains in this list originate from one sample, sequenced in a study of vaccination and CD4 T cells after COVID-19. These receptors have no known antigen. As to treatment: roughly 11-day PBMC culture with coronavirus spike peptide pools or control peptides (ViraFEST assay). With the Oncomine TCR Beta short-read assay, DNA from cultured CD4+ T cells was sequenced. TCRdb re-derived calls from the PCR reads in MiXCR, one entry per CDR3 protein. This table has 10,000 or so distinct CDR3 sequences, about 56% appearing once. Sequencing was done on a sample of CD4+ T cells from blood, cultured in vitro. The receptors stem from a human donor who had recovered from COVID-19.

The chain has TRBV28 and TRBJ2-3, with 9 nucleotides matching TRBD1. The germline CDR1 and CDR2 sequences are MDHEN and SYDVKM. The CDR3 contains 15 residues. J gave up 5 bases and V 5 bases, and 8 bases lay outside the gene matches. CDR3 loop: CASSGDRGLGDTQYF. The CDR3 DNA follows: TGTGCCAGCAGTGGCGACAGGGGGTTGGGAGATACGCAGTATTTT.

This clonotype was observed a few times. The V gene is TRBV6-1, the J gene TRBJ1-2; D uncertain. The germline V gene has CDR1 MNHNS and CDR2 SASEGT. There are 13 residues in the CDR3. Between the trimmed V and J ends, which lost 10 bases and 3 bases, there was a span of 15 bases. CDR3 loop: CATAWEGDYGYTF. The CDR3 region has the DNA TGTGCCACCGCCTGGGAGGGCGACTATGGCTACACCTTC.

V usage is TRBV6-2 or TRBV6-3 and J usage is TRBJ2-3, with 15 bases aligning to TRBD2. Germline V gene lookup returns CDR1 MNHEY and CDR2 SVGEGT. This CDR3 region has 17 residues. The junction had 4 bases not matched to a gene; V was cut back by 6 bases and J by 0 bases. CDR3 amino acids: CASRQGLAGGSTDTQYF. CDR3 sequence (DNA): TGTGCCAGCAGGCAAGGACTAGCGGGGGGGAGCACAGATACGCAGTATTTT.

The rearrangement links TRBV6-1 to TRBJ2-7, with TRBD2 matching 8 bases. The CDR3 contains 15 residues. Germline CDR1 is MNHNS and CDR2 is SASEGT. V was clipped by 5 bases and J by 9 bases; unmatched bases: 15. For the CDR3, the DNA is TGTGCCAGCAGTAGCGGTTTGGCTAGCGGGTCGCGGCAGTACTTC. It encodes CASSSGLASGSRQYF.

The chain uses TRBV5-5 and TRBJ1-5, with a tentative D call TRBD1 (5 bases). The germline V gene has CDR1 SGHKS and CDR2 YYEKEE (reference sequence). Trimming removed 4 bases from V and 1 base from J, with 18 bases in between. CDR3 length equals 17 residues. Here the CDR3 reads CASSPTGTQGSNQPQHF. In nucleotides, the CDR3 is TGTGCCAGCAGCCCCACCGGGACCCAAGGAAGCAATCAGCCCCAGCATTTT.

As concerns this clonotype: A read error may account for a junction end that differs from germline. The gene calls are TRBV15 and TRBJ2-3, with D unresolved. Germline CDR1 and CDR2: LNHNV and YYDKDF (reference sequence). The CDR3 sequence is 15 residues long. The CDR3 sequence is CATSRDRVSRDTQYF. The CDR3 bases are TGTGCCACCAGCAGAGATCGTGTTAGCAGAGATACGCAGTATTTT.

J is TRBJ2-5 and V is TRBV20-1; TRBD2 matches at 8 bases. CDR3 size: 14 residues. Germline CDR1 reads DFQATT; CDR2 reads SNEGSKA (reference sequence). Losses at the gene ends were 6 bases for V and 5 bases for J; bases not matched to a gene: 11. The CDR3 spells CSAPGSGGWETQYF. CDR3 DNA sequence: TGCAGTGCCCCCGGGAGCGGGGGCTGGGAGACCCAGTACTTC.

This clonotype was counted a few times. One junction end disagrees with the germline gene, perhaps due to a read error. CDR3 DNA: TGTGCCAGCAGTTTAGGACAGCATAATTCACCCCTCCACTTT. Encoded protein: CASSLGQHNSPLHF. J is TRBJ1-6 and V is TRBV11-2, with a possible D match to TRBD1 (6 bases). The CDR3 is made up of 14 amino acids. Germline values: CDR1 SGHAT, CDR2 FQNNGV.

J is TRBJ2-7 and V is TRBV20-1, with 9 bases that match TRBD2. V shed 6 bases and J 1 base; nucleotides not matched to a gene: 10. CDR3 length: 15 residues. Germline V gene data show CDR1 as DFQATT and CDR2 as SNEGSKA (reference sequence). Written as DNA, the CDR3 is TGCAGTGCGGGTAGCGGGGGCCAATTTTCCTACGAGCAGTACTTC. Its protein product is CSAGSGGQFSYEQYF.

The chain carries TRBV30 and TRBJ2-3, with D tentatively TRBD1 or TRBD2 (7 bases each). The V gene's germline CDR1 is GTSNPN and CDR2 SVGIG (reference sequence). The CDR3 extends over 14 amino acids. Trimming took 3 bases from V and 4 from J, leaving 14 bases between them. The CDR3 coding sequence is TGTGCCTGGAGGTCAGGGGGGGAGGCAGATACGCAGTATTTT. This sequence encodes CAWRSGGEADTQYF.

The V and J genes are TRBV2 and TRBJ2-7; D possibly matches TRBD1 or TRBD2 (5 bases each). Trimming pared 6 bases from V and 3 bases from J, leaving 15 bases between. The CDR3 has 14 residues. Per germline, CDR1 SNHLY and CDR2 FYNNEI. In DNA, the CDR3 is TGTGCCAGCAGGGGGGTCTTCGAGGGCTACGAGCAGTACTTC. Its protein product is CASRGVFEGYEQYF.

V is TRBV7-2 and J is TRBJ2-5; the D is unclear. Germline V lookup: CDR1 SGHTA, CDR2 FQGNSA. The V end was cut by 2 bases, the J end by 9 bases, with 10 bases between. This CDR3 is built from 12 residues. The CDR3: CASSLLLKAQYF. CDR3 in DNA: TGTGCCAGCAGCTTACTGCTCAAGGCCCAGTACTTC.

The chain recombines TRBV16 with TRBJ1-3; TRBD1 is a possible D gene (5 bases). The V end was cut by 2 bases, the J end by 4 bases, with 18 bases between. This CDR3 contains 17 residues. Germline lookup yields CDR1 KGHSY and CDR2 FQNENV. This CDR3 reads CASSQRPQGSGGNTIYF. For the CDR3, the DNA is TGTGCCAGCAGCCAACGACCCCAGGGTTCGGGCGGAAACACCATATATTTT.

This chain joins TRBV20-1 and TRBJ2-6; D uncertain. Germline V gene lookup returns CDR1 DFQATT and CDR2 SNEGSKA (reference sequence). The CDR3 loop spans 13 amino acids. The V end was cut by 3 bases, the J end by 0 bases, with 3 bases between. The CDR3 DNA follows: TGCAGTGCTAGGCACTCTGGGGCCAACGTCCTGACTTTC. This sequence encodes CSARHSGANVLTF.

This clonotype has just a few counts. The chain is built from TRBV12-3 or TRBV12-4 and TRBJ1-1; D is ambiguous. V was cut by 2 bases and J by 5 bases, with 9 bases left in between. This CDR3 spans 13 amino acids. The CDR3: CASSLSPITEAFF. The DNA for the CDR3 is TGTGCCAGCAGTTTAAGTCCGATAACTGAAGCTTTCTTT.

The V gene is TRBV28, the J gene TRBJ1-5; 8 nucleotides line up with TRBD1. Germline lookup yields CDR1 MDHEN and CDR2 SYDVKM. The junction had 6 bases not matched to a gene; V was cut back by 4 bases and J by 1 base. This CDR3 has 16 amino acids. As DNA, the CDR3 is TGTGCCAGCAGTTCGACAGGGGTCCGAAGCAATCAGCCCCAGCATTTT. This gives the protein CASSSTGVRSNQPQHF.

The rearrangement links TRBV7-9 to TRBJ2-5; D possibly matches TRBD1 or TRBD2 (6 bases each). The V end was cut by 6 bases, the J end by 4 bases, with 18 bases between. The CDR3 covers 15 residues. Germline CDR1 is SEHNR and CDR2 is FQNEAQ (reference sequence). The CDR3 DNA is TGTGCCAGCAGTCCCGCCAGGGGAGGCGGAGAGACCCAGTACTTC. Its translation: CASSPARGGGETQYF.

The rearrangement uses TRBV29-1 and TRBJ1-2; D gene uncertain. In germline, CDR1 is SQVTM, CDR2 ANQGSEA. The CDR3 is made up of 14 amino acids. With 6 bases removed from V and 1 base from J, the gap between germline ends came to 15 bases. This CDR3 is CSVPVGRNNYGYTF. In DNA, the CDR3 is TGCAGCGTCCCGGTGGGTCGAAATAACTATGGCTACACCTTC.

The V gene is TRBV28, the J gene TRBJ1-4, with D hard to call. V was clipped by 7 bases and J by 8 bases, with 14 bases between them. The CDR3 contains 13 residues. Germline V gene lookup returns CDR1 MDHEN and CDR2 SYDVKM. The CDR3 here is CASTTGPQEKLFF. Here the CDR3 DNA reads TGTGCCAGCACCACCGGGCCGCAGGAAAAACTGTTTTTT.

This clonotype was found a few times. The chain uses TRBV20-1 and TRBJ2-1; 12 nucleotides match TRBD2. Looked up from germline, CDR1 is DFQATT and CDR2 is SNEGSKA (reference sequence). The CDR3 loop spans 14 amino acids. V was clipped by 2 bases and J by 9 bases; unmatched bases: 5. CDR3 loop: CSARQTSGGTEQFF. The CDR3 DNA reads TGCAGTGCTAGACAGACTAGCGGGGGTACTGAGCAGTTCTTC.

This chain uses TRBV11-2 with TRBJ1-1, with 7 bases lining up with TRBD1. The CDR3 covers 17 residues. V was clipped by 5 bases and J by 1 base; unmatched bases: 13. CDR1 SGHAT and CDR2 FQNNGV come from the germline V gene. CDR3 residues: CASSPTRIGQANTEAFF. CDR3 coding DNA: TGTGCCAGCAGCCCGACCCGGATAGGACAGGCGAACACTGAAGCTTTCTTT.

This clonotype was seen only a few times. The chain employs TRBV29-1 and TRBJ1-1; 9 bases fit TRBD1. CDR1 and CDR2 from the germline V gene are SQVTM and ANQGSEA. J gave up 5 bases and V 7 bases, and 14 bases lay outside the gene matches. The CDR3 runs 15 residues. Written as DNA, the CDR3 is TGCAGCGCCCCGGCCGAGACAGGGGGAGAGACTGAAGCTTTCTTT. Its translation: CSAPAETGGETEAFF.